These 11 T cell receptor beta chains were sequenced from one sample in a study of T cell responses to AZD1222 COVID-19 vaccine. Data came from immunoSEQ multiplex PCR; TCRdb stores just in-frame clones and leaves some out. The sample yields 100,000 to 150,000 clones, more than 75% seen once. The material was peripheral blood, obtained on day 0 of AZD1222 vaccination. These receptors all come from an adult in good health.

The chain uses TRBV10-3 and TRBJ2-1; D gene uncertain. Trimming took 3 bases from V and 8 from J, leaving 8 bases between them. The CDR3 is 12 residues long. Germline CDR1 and CDR2: ENHRY and SYGVKD. Here the CDR3 reads CAISEKSDEQFF. The CDR3 nucleotides read TGTGCCATCAGTGAAAAGAGTGATGAGCAGTTCTTC.

The chain employs TRBV2 and TRBJ1-2; 10 bases are a match to TRBD1. The CDR3 spans 13 residues. The trim removed 6 bases at V and 6 bases at J, leaving 4 bases unmatched. The germline CDR1 and CDR2 sequences are SNHLY and FYNNEI. In DNA form, the CDR3 reads TGTGCCAGCAGCGGGACAGGGGCCGATGGCTACACCTTC. Translation gives CASSGTGADGYTF.

The gene calls are TRBV11-2 and TRBJ2-2; 9 nucleotides align to TRBD1. Trimming cost V 10 bases and J 8 bases; bases outside gene matches: 11. The CDR3 loop spans 14 amino acids. The V gene's germline CDR1 is SGHAT and CDR2 FQNNGV. In DNA form, the CDR3 reads TGTGCCACGCACAGGGGGCCCAACGAAGGGGAGCTGTTTTTT. As protein: CATHRGPNEGELFF.

This clone was counted a single time. The chain employs TRBV7-2 and TRBJ2-3; D gene ambiguous. This CDR3 is built from 15 residues. Trimming removed 3 bases at V and 0 bases at J, with 10 bases between. The germline V gene has CDR1 SGHTA and CDR2 FQGNSA. CDR3 in DNA: TGTGCCAGCAGCTTTTCTCGTGCTAGCACAGATACGCAGTATTTT. It encodes CASSFSRASTDTQYF.

The table lists this clone with a few counts. V gene TRBV5-1 combines with J gene TRBJ1-5; TRBD1 matches at 11 bases. V lost 3 bases, J lost 7 bases, and 15 bases stayed unmatched. This CDR3 contains 18 residues. CDR1 is SGHRS, CDR2 YFSETQ, per germline. The DNA of the CDR3 is TGCGCCAGCAGCTCGCCCCTCCCGGGACAGGGGGGGAAGCAGCCCCAGCATTTT. Amino acid sequence: CASSSPLPGQGGKQPQHF.

V and J are TRBV18 and TRBJ2-3; TRBD2 is a possible D gene (6 bases). Trimming stripped 2 bases from V and 4 bases from J, with 13 bases between. In germline, CDR1 is KGHSH, CDR2 LQKENI. CDR3 length: 15 amino acids. The CDR3 is CASSPGGNVADTQYF. The CDR3 nucleotides are TGTGCCAGCTCACCAGGAGGGAACGTGGCAGATACGCAGTATTTT.

The chain has TRBV3-1 (or the pseudogene TRBV3-2) and TRBJ2-7, with D perhaps matching TRBD2 (6 bases). The CDR3 has 14 amino acids. Trimming removed 4 bases from V and 3 bases from J, with 13 bases in between. Germline loops: CDR1 LGHDT, CDR2 YNNKEL (reference sequence). CDR3 sequence: CASSRGADHYEQYF. CDR3 bases: TGTGCCAGCAGCCGCGGGGCAGACCACTACGAGCAGTACTTC.

To note about this clone: Other DNA sequences in the same sample also yield this CDR3. This chain connects TRBV19 to TRBJ1-5, with TRBD1 identical over 7 bases. Germline V CDR1 and CDR2: LNHDA, SQIVND (reference sequence). The CDR3 has 13 residues. Trimming removed 3 bases from V and 5 bases from J; junction bases left unmatched: 1. The CDR3 DNA is TGTGCCAGTAGTATCCAGGGGGATCAGCCCCAGCATTTT. Translated, it gives CASSIQGDQPQHF. Full variable domain (missing parts from reference TRBV19 and TRBJ1-5): DGGITQSPKYLFRKEGQNVTLSCEQNLNHDAMYWYRQDPGQGLRLIYYSQIVNDFQKGDIAEGYSVSREKKESFPLTVTSAQKNPTAFYLCASSIQGDQPQHFGDGTRLSIL.

The chain links TRBV5-1 to TRBJ2-2; maybe TRBD2 (5 bases). V lost 1 base, J lost 1 base, and 11 bases lay in between. Germline V gives CDR1 SGHRS, CDR2 YFSETQ. CDR3 length: 16 amino acids. CDR3 coding DNA: TGCGCCAGCAGCTTGCTGACTACACTGAACACCGGGGAGCTGTTTTTT. It is translated as CASSLLTTLNTGELFF. The full variable domain, with the rest looked up from reference TRBV5-1 and TRBJ2-2, is KAGVTQTPRYLIKTRGQQVTLSCSPISGHRSVSWYQQTPGQGLQFLFEYFSETQRNKGNFPGRFSGRQFSNSRSEMNVSTLELGDSALYLCASSLLTTLNTGELFFGEGSRLTVL.

This clone appeared a few times. This chain uses TRBV7-9 with TRBJ2-2; 9 nucleotides align to TRBD2. V lost 7 bases and J lost 7; bases outside the gene matches: 7. In germline, CDR1 is SEHNR, CDR2 FQNEAQ (reference sequence). The CDR3 spans 14 residues. CDR3 amino acids: CASITTSGIGELFF. CDR3 bases: TGTGCCAGCATCACGACTAGCGGTATCGGGGAGCTGTTTTTT.

The sample holds a few counts of this clone. V and J are TRBV7-9 and TRBJ2-7, with a weak D call TRBD2 (5 bases). The CDR3 totals 13 residues. Germline V gene sequence: CDR1 SEHNR, CDR2 FQNEAQ (reference sequence). V was clipped by 4 bases and J by 2 bases, with 9 bases between them. CDR3 sequence reads: CASSSPGAYEQYF. The CDR3 DNA is TGTGCCAGCAGCTCTCCCGGGGCCTACGAGCAGTACTTC.